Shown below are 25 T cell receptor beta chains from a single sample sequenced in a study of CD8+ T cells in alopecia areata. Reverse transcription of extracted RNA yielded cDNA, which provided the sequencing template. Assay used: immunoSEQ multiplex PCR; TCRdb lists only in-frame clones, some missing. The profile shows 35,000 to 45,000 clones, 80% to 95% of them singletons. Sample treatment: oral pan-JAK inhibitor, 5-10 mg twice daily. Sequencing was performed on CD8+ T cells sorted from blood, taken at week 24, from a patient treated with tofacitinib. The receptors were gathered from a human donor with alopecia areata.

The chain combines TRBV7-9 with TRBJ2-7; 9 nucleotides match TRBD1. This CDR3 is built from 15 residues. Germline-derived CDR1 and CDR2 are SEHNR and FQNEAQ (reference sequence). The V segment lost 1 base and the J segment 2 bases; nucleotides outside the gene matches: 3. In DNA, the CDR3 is TGTGCCAGCAGCTTAGAGGGACAGGGAACCTACGAGCAGTACTTC. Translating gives CASSLEGQGTYEQYF.

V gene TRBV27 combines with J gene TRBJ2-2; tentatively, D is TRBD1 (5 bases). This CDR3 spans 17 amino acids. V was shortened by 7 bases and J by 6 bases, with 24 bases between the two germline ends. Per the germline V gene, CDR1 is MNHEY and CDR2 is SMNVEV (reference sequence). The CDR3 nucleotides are TGTGCCAGCACCAAAGCCCGGCAGGGTGAGAAGGCCGGGGAGCTGTTTTTT. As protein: CASTKARQGEKAGELFF.

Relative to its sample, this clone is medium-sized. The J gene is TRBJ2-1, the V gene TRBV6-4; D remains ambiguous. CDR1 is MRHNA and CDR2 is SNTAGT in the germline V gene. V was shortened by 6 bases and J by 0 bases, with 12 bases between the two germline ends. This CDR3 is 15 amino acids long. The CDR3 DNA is TGTGCCAGCAGCGTAGACACCGGCTCCTACAATGAGCAGTTCTTC. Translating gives CASSVDTGSYNEQFF.

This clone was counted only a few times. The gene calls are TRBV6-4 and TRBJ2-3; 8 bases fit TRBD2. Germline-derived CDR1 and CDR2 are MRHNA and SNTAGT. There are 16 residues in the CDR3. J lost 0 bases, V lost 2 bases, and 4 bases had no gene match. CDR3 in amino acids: CASSDVAGGSTDTQYF. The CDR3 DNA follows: TGTGCCAGCAGTGACGTGGCGGGGGGAAGCACAGATACGCAGTATTTT.

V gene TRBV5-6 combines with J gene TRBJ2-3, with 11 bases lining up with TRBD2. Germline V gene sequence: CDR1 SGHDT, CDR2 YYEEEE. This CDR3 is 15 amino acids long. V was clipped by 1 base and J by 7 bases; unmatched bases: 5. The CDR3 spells CASSLLLAGAHTQYF. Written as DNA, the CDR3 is TGTGCCAGCAGCTTGTTACTAGCGGGGGCGCATACGCAGTATTTT.

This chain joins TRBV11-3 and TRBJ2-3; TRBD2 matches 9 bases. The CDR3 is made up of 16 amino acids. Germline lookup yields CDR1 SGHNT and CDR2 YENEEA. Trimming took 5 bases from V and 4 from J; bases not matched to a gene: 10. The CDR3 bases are TGTGCCAGCAGCAAGCCCAGCGGGGGGCTCCCAGATACGCAGTATTTT. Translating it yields CASSKPSGGLPDTQYF.

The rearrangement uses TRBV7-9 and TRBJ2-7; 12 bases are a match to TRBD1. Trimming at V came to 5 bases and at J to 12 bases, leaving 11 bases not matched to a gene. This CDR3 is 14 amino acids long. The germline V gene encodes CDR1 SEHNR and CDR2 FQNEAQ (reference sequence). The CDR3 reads CASSPGQGADLPYF. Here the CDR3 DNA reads TGTGCCAGCAGCCCGGGACAGGGGGCAGATTTGCCGTACTTC.

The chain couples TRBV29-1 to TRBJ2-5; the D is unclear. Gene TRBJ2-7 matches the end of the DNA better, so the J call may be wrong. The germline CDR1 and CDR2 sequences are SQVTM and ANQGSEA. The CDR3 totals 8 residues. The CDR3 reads CSVDEQYF. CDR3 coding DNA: TGCAGCGTAGACGAGCAGTACTTC.

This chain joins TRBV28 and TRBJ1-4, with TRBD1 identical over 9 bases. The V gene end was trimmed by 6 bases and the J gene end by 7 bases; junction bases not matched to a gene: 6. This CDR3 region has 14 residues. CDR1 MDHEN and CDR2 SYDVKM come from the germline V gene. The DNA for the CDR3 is TGTGCCAGCAGCCTACAGGGGGCCTTTGAAAAACTGTTTTTT. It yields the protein CASSLQGAFEKLFF.

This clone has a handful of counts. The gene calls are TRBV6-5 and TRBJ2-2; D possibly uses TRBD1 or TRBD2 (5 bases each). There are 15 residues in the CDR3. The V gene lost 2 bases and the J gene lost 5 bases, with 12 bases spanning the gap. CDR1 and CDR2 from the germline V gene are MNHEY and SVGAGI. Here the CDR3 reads CASSYDGGITGELFF. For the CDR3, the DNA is TGTGCCAGCAGTTACGATGGGGGTATTACCGGGGAGCTGTTTTTT.

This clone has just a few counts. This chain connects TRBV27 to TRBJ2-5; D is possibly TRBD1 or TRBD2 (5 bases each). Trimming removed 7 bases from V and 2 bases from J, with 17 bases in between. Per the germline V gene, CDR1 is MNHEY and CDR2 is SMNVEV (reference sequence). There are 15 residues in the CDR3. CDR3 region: CASTPGLLEQETQYF. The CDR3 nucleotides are TGTGCCAGCACCCCAGGGTTACTAGAGCAAGAGACCCAGTACTTC.

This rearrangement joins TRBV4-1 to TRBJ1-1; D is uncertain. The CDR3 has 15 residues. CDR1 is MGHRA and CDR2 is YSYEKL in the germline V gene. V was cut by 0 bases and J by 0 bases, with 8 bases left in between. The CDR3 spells CASSQEHALNTEAFF. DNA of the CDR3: TGCGCCAGCAGCCAAGAGCACGCTCTGAACACTGAAGCTTTCTTT.

CDR3 coding DNA: TGTGCCAGCAGCTTAGGGGAGGTTGTAGTGTCGGAGACCCAGTACTTC. Amino acid sequence: CASSLGEVVVSETQYF. The rearrangement uses TRBV7-2 and TRBJ2-5; D may be TRBD2 (6 bases). The CDR3 consists of 16 residues. Trimming removed 1 base from V and 5 bases from J, with 17 bases in between. Germline-derived CDR1 and CDR2 are SGHTA and FQGNSA.

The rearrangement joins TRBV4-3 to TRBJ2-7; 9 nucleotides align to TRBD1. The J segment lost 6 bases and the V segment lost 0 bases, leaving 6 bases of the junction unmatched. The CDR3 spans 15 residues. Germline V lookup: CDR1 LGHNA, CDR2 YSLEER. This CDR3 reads CASSQDQGQGGEQYF. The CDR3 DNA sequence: TGCGCCAGCAGCCAAGATCAGGGACAGGGTGGCGAGCAGTACTTC.

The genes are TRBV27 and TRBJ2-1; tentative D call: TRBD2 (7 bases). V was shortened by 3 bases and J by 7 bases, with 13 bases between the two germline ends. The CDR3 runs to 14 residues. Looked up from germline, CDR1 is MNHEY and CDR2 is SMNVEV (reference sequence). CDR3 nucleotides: TGTGCCAGCAGTTTTGGGGGGGCGATTAATGAGCAGTTCTTC. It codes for CASSFGGAINEQFF.

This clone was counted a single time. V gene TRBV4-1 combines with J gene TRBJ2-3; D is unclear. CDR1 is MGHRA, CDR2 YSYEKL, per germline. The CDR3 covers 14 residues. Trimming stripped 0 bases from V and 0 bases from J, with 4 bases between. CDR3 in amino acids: CASSQEESTDTQYF. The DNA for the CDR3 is TGCGCCAGCAGCCAAGAAGAGAGCACAGATACGCAGTATTTT.

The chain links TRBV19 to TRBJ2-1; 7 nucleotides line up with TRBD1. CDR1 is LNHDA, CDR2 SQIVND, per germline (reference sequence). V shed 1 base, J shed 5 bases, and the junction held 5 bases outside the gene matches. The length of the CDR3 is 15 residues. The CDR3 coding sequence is TGTGCCAGTAGTATAGCGGACAGGTCGAACAATGAGCAGTTCTTC. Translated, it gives CASSIADRSNNEQFF.

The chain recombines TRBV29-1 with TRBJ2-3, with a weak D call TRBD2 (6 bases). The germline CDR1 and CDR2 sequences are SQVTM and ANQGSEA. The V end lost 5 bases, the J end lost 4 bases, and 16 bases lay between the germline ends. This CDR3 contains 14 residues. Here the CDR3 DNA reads TGCAGCGTTTTATGGCGGGGCCGTCCAGATACGCAGTATTTT. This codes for CSVLWRGRPDTQYF.

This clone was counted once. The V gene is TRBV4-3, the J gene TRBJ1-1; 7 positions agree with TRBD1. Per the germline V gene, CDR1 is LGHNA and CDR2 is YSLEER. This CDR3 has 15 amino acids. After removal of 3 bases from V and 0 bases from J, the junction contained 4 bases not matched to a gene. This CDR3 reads CASSQQTGLNTEAFF. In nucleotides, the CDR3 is TGCGCCAGCAGCCAGCAGACAGGGTTGAACACTGAAGCTTTCTTT.

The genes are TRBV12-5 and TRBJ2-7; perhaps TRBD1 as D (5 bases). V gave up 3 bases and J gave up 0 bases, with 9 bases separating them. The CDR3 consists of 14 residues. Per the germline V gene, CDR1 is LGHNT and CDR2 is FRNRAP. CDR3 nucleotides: TGTGCTAGTGGTTTAGGGGTCGACTCCTACGAGCAGTACTTC. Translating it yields CASGLGVDSYEQYF.

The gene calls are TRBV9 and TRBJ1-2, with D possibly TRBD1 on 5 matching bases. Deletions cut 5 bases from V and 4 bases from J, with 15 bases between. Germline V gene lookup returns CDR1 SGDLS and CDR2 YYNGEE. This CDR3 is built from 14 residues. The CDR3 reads CASRPSGTSYGYTF. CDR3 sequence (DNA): TGTGCCAGCAGGCCTTCCGGGACCTCCTATGGCTACACCTTC.

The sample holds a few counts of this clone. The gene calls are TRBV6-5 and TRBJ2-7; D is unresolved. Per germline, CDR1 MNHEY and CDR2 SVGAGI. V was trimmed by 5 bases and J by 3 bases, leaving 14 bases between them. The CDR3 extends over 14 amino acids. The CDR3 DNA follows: TGTGCCAGCAGTACCGCGGACGGAGACTACGAGCAGTACTTC. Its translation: CASSTADGDYEQYF.

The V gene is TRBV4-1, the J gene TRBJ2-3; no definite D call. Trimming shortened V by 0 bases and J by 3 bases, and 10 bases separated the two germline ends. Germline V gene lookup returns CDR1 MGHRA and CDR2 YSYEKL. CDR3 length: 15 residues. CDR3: CASSQDSWATDTQYF. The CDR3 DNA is TGCGCCAGCAGCCAAGATTCGTGGGCAACAGATACGCAGTATTTT.

The CDR3 DNA sequence: TGTGCCAGCACCTTTACGGCGGGATACAATGAGCAGTTCTTC. Amino acids: CASTFTAGYNEQFF. The chain links TRBV27 to TRBJ2-1; TRBD2 is a possible D gene (6 bases). The CDR3 sequence is 14 residues long. V lost 7 bases to trimming and J lost 4 bases, with 14 bases between them. Germline V gene data show CDR1 as MNHEY and CDR2 as SMNVEV (reference sequence).

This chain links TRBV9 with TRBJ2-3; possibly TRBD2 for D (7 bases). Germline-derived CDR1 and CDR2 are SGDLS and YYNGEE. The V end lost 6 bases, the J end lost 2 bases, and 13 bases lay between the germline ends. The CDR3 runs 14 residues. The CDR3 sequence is CASNGGPHTDTQYF. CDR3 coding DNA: TGTGCCAGCAACGGGGGGCCACACACAGATACGCAGTATTTT. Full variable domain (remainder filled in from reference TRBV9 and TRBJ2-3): DSGVTQTPKHLITATGQRVTLRCSPRSGDLSVYWYQQSLDQGLQFLIQYYNGEERAKGNILERFSAQQFPDLHSELNLSSLELGDSALYFCASNGGPHTDTQYFGPGTRLTVL.